Following are 12 T cell receptor beta chains from one sample sequenced in a study of blood T cell repertoires in COVID-19. Libraries were prepared by immunoSEQ multiplex PCR; TCRdb keeps only in-frame clonotypes and omits some of them. The sample contains more than 20,000 clones, roughly 88% of which appear only once. The specimen sequenced was peripheral blood. The receptors were gathered from a man aged 65 to 79 with acute or convalescent COVID-19.

This chain joins TRBV4-1 and TRBJ2-7, with D perhaps TRBD2 (6 bases). Trimming left V 1 base short and J 4 bases short, with 20 bases between. This CDR3 has 17 amino acids. The germline CDR1 and CDR2 sequences are MGHRA and YSYEKL. The CDR3 bases are TGCGCCAGCAGCCAAGGTGTGTTGCGGGACCCTTCTTACGAGCAGTACTTC. Its protein product is CASSQGVLRDPSYEQYF.

This sequence joins TRBV6-6 and TRBJ1-1, with 8 nucleotides matching TRBD1. J lost 10 bases, V lost 5 bases, and 9 bases had no gene match. CDR1 is MNHNY, CDR2 SVGAGI, per germline (reference sequence). The CDR3 spans 13 residues. The CDR3 bases are TGTGCCAGCAGTGGTTACAGGGGGACGGGAGCTTTCTTT. Encoded protein: CASSGYRGTGAFF.

The chain has TRBV11-2 and TRBJ2-5, with D perhaps matching TRBD1 (6 bases). The V end was cut by 2 bases, the J end by 1 base, with 8 bases between. This CDR3 is 14 amino acids long. Germline loops: CDR1 SGHAT, CDR2 FQNNGV. In DNA form, the CDR3 reads TGTGCCAGCAGCTTACAGGGGACCCAAGAGACCCAGTACTTC. Amino acids: CASSLQGTQETQYF.

V and J are TRBV4-2 and TRBJ2-1, with 11 bases lining up with TRBD2. Germline V CDR1 and CDR2: LGHNA, YNFKEQ. Germline trimming cut 0 bases from V and 6 bases from J; bases unmatched to any gene: 10. The CDR3 covers 18 residues. DNA of the CDR3: TGTGCCAGCAGCCAAGAGGCTAGCGGGAGGTCCTTCGGCAATGAGCAGTTCTTC. Its protein product is CASSQEASGRSFGNEQFF.

In this sample, this clone turned up once. The chain uses TRBV5-1 and TRBJ2-7; 10 bases line up with TRBD2. Per the germline V gene, CDR1 is SGHRS and CDR2 is YFSETQ. V dropped 4 bases and J dropped 1; count of bases not matched to a gene: 17. This CDR3 has 19 amino acids. The CDR3 DNA is TGCGCCAGCAGCGCCGGCATGGGGCTAGCGGGAGATCTGTCCTACGAGCAGTACTTC. It encodes CASSAGMGLAGDLSYEQYF. Based on the CDR3 plus reference TRBV5-1 and TRBJ2-7, the full variable domain is KAGVTQTPRYLIKTRGQQVTLSCSPISGHRSVSWYQQTPGQGLQFLFEYFSETQRNKGNFPGRFSGRQFSNSRSEMNVSTLELGDSALYLCASSAGMGLAGDLSYEQYFGPGTRLTVT.

This CDR3 is CASSQGETDTQYF. In DNA form, the CDR3 reads TGTGCCAGCAGCCAAGGAGAAACAGATACGCAGTATTTT. The chain uses TRBV3-1 (or the pseudogene TRBV3-2) and TRBJ2-3; D is unclear. In germline, CDR1 is LGHDT, CDR2 YNNKEL (reference sequence). Trimming stripped 1 base from V and 3 bases from J, with 5 bases between. The CDR3 totals 13 residues.

The genes are TRBV6-5 and TRBJ2-3; 9 bases match TRBD1. Germline V CDR1 and CDR2: MNHEY, SVGAGI. Trimming took 5 bases from V and 2 from J; bases not matched to a gene: 5. The CDR3 covers 15 residues. This CDR3 reads CASSQDRGYTDTQYF. The DNA for the CDR3 is TGTGCCAGCAGTCAGGACAGGGGATACACAGATACGCAGTATTTT.

This chain uses TRBV9 with TRBJ1-2; 7 bases are a match to TRBD1. The germline CDR1 and CDR2 sequences are SGDLS and YYNGEE. The trim removed 2 bases at V and 3 bases at J, leaving 10 bases unmatched. The CDR3 is made up of 16 amino acids. The CDR3 here is CASSVRRSGGDYGYTF. Written as DNA, the CDR3 is TGTGCCAGCAGCGTGAGGAGGTCAGGGGGTGACTATGGCTACACCTTC. The variable domain in full, completed from reference TRBV9 and TRBJ1-2, reads DSGVTQTPKHLITATGQRVTLRCSPRSGDLSVYWYQQSLDQGLQFLIQYYNGEERAKGNILERFSAQQFPDLHSELNLSSLELGDSALYFCASSVRRSGGDYGYTFGSGTRLTVV.

This chain connects TRBV29-1 to TRBJ2-3, with 11 nucleotides matching TRBD2. The CDR3 sequence is 13 residues long. With 4 bases clipped from V and 5 bases from J, the junction kept 2 bases outside the gene matches. Germline assignment: CDR1 SQVTM and CDR2 ANQGSEA. The CDR3 sequence is CSVALAGVDTQYF. DNA of the CDR3: TGCAGCGTTGCACTAGCGGGGGTAGATACGCAGTATTTT.

The chain couples TRBV11-2 to TRBJ2-1, with TRBD2 as a possible D gene (6 bases). The V end lost 4 bases, the J end lost 2 bases, and 6 bases lay between the germline ends. The CDR3 extends over 13 amino acids. Germline-derived CDR1 and CDR2 are SGHAT and FQNNGV. CDR3: CASSSGAYNEQFF. The CDR3 DNA reads TGTGCCAGCAGCTCGGGGGCCTACAATGAGCAGTTCTTC.

This chain joins TRBV29-1 and TRBJ2-5; D possibly corresponds to TRBD2 (7 bases). V was cut by 6 bases and J by 7 bases, with 15 bases left in between. The CDR3 loop spans 12 amino acids. Germline CDR1 SQVTM, CDR2 ANQGSEA. The CDR3 here is CSVQERGGTQYF. In nucleotides, the CDR3 is TGCAGCGTCCAAGAAAGGGGGGGGACCCAGTACTTC.

The chain recombines TRBV20-1 with TRBJ2-7; TRBD1 is a possible D gene (6 bases). Germline V gene lookup returns CDR1 DFQATT and CDR2 SNEGSKA (reference sequence). This CDR3 comprises 12 residues. V shed 3 bases and J shed 4 bases, with 10 bases lying between them. The CDR3 DNA reads TGCAGTGCTAGTCCCGGACAGTACGAGCAGTACTTC. Translated, it gives CSASPGQYEQYF.